This entry features one T cell receptor beta chain sequence. What it binds is not known. The CDR3 loop spans 13 amino acids. Researchers used roughly 3,800 ng of total RNA for each TCR library. TCRdb reanalyzed the 5' RACE reads and collapses them to one entry per CDR3 protein, without DNA. The sample has 300,000 to 400,000 distinct CDR3 sequences. Without any T cell sorting, total RNA was isolated from whole blood. This specimen belongs to a study of monozygotic twins with inflammatory bowel disease. Study-level points and caveats: Other individuals had fewer clonotypes in common with IBD patients than with healthy twins, especially with disease activity.

The TCR was taken from a human donor with ulcerative colitis or Crohn's disease, or a healthy co-twin of an affected twin (not recorded which). The rearrangement uses TRBV12-3 or TRBV12-4 and TRBJ2-2; TCRdb selects TRBD1, and the lack of DNA leaves this call unchecked. Sequencing was carried out using blood. The CDR3 protein is CASRQSNTGELFF.